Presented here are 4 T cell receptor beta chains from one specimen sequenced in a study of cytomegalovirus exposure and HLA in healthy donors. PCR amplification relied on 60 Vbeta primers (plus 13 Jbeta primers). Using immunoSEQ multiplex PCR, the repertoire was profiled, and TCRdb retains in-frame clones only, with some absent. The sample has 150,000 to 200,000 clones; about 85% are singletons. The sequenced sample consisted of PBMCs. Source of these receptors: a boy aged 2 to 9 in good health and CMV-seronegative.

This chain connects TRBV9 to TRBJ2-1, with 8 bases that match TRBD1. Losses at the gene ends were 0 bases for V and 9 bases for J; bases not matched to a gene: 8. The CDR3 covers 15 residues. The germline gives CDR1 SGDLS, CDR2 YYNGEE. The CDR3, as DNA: TGTGCCAGCAGCGTAGCTACAGGGGGAAAGGGTGAGCAGTTCTTC. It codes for CASSVATGGKGEQFF.

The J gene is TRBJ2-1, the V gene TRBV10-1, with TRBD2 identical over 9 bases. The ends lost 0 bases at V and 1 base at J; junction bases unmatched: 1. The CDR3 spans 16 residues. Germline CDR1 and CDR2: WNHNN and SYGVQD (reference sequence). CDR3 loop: CASSESTSGSYNEQFF. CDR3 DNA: TGCGCCAGCAGTGAGTCGACTAGCGGATCCTACAATGAGCAGTTCTTC.

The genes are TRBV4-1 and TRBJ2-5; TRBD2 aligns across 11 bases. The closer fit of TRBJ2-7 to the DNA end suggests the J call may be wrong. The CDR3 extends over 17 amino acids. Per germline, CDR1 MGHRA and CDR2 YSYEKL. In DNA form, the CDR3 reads TGCGCCAGCAGCCAAGGCCCGGGACTAGCGGCCTCCTACGAGCAGTACTTC. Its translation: CASSQGPGLAASYEQYF.

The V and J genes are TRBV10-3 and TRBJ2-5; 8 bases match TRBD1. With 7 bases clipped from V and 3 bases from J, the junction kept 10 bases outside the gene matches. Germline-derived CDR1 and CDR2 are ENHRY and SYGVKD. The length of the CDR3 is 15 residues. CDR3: CAINKDRGGEETQYF. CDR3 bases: TGTGCCATCAACAAAGACAGGGGCGGAGAAGAGACCCAGTACTTC.